This TCR beta chain was documented in a study of shared T cell receptors in the human thymus. This clone was seen a few times. Profiled with immunoSEQ multiplex PCR; TCRdb holds only in-frame clones, not every one. Of about 710,000 clones listed, 87% are singletons. The CDR3 length is 14 residues. The germline gives CDR1 LNHDA, CDR2 SQIVND (reference sequence). V was clipped by 4 bases and J by 6 bases, with 13 bases between them. These data were also reused for a study on human thymus T cells. That source notes: Resections obtained during corrective heart surgery supplied the thymus tissue. Thymic repertoires overlap heavily among unrelated individuals, related research has reported.

The V and J genes are TRBV19 and TRBJ1-5; TRBD1 might be the D (5 bases). The sample comprised thymocytes. The sequence came from a boy in the first two years of life with a congenital heart defect. This chain's CDR3 is CASSTPHGAQPQHF. CDR3 bases: TGTGCCAGTAGTACACCTCATGGGGCTCAGCCCCAGCATTTT.